These 27 T cell receptor beta chains were sequenced from one sample in a study of T cell responses to AZD1222 COVID-19 vaccine. Produced via immunoSEQ multiplex PCR; TCRdb's table is partial and in-frame only. The sample lists about 150,000 clones; roughly nine tenths were seen once. The source was peripheral blood, collected on day 0 of AZD1222 vaccination. The receptors here all came from an adult in good health.

The chain uses TRBV12-3 or TRBV12-4 and TRBJ1-1; D perhaps matches TRBD1 (5 bases). CDR3 length: 11 amino acids. V was cut by 3 bases and J by 9 bases, with 8 bases left in between. The DNA for the CDR3 is TGTGCCAGCAGTTTGTGGGGCAAAGCTTTCTTT. Encoded protein: CASSLWGKAFF.

J is TRBJ1-2 and V is TRBV30; D uncertain. Per the germline V gene, CDR1 is GTSNPN and CDR2 is SVGIG (reference sequence). CDR3 size: 15 residues. The ends were cut back, 3 bases at V and 0 bases at J, with 14 bases in the middle. The CDR3: CAWRTLTGANYGYTF. Here the CDR3 DNA reads TGTGCCTGGAGAACCCTCACCGGAGCTAACTATGGCTACACCTTC.

The rearrangement uses TRBV12-3 or TRBV12-4 and TRBJ1-6, with 9 bases aligning to TRBD1. The CDR3 totals 13 residues. V dropped 3 bases and J dropped 9; count of bases not matched to a gene: 0. Written as DNA, the CDR3 is TGTGCCAGCAGTTTGGACAGGGGTTCACCCCTCCACTTT. Translated: CASSLDRGSPLHF.

The chain carries TRBV7-8 and TRBJ1-1; D uncertain. This CDR3 is built from 14 residues. Trimming removed 2 bases at V and 0 bases at J, with 7 bases between. Germline assignment: CDR1 SGHVS and CDR2 FQNEAQ. CDR3 region: CASSLRLVNTEAFF. The CDR3 nucleotides are TGTGCCAGCAGCTTACGGCTAGTGAACACTGAAGCTTTCTTT.

The sample holds one count of this clone. The chain employs TRBV29-1 and TRBJ1-4; D is ambiguous. Trimming removed 7 bases from V and 6 bases from J, with 9 bases in between. Germline lookup yields CDR1 SQVTM and CDR2 ANQGSEA. CDR3 length: 11 residues. The CDR3 sequence is CSGVIDEKLFF. In DNA, the CDR3 is TGCAGCGGCGTGATAGATGAAAAACTGTTTTTT.

This chain uses TRBV4-1 with TRBJ2-1; TRBD2 agrees at 7 bases. This CDR3 contains 13 residues. V was clipped by 4 bases and J by 8 bases; unmatched bases: 5. Per germline, CDR1 MGHRA and CDR2 YSYEKL. CDR3 DNA: TGCGCCAGCAGCCGGGGAGGGCCCGATGAGCAGTTCTTC. It is translated as CASSRGGPDEQFF.

The chain has TRBV28 and TRBJ1-2; TRBD1 matches at 9 bases. Trimming took 5 bases from V and 2 from J; bases not matched to a gene: 6. Germline lookup yields CDR1 MDHEN and CDR2 SYDVKM. This CDR3 region has 15 residues. The chain's CDR3 is CASSTAGTGNYGYTF. The CDR3 region has the DNA TGTGCCAGCAGTACCGCCGGGACAGGGAACTATGGCTACACCTTC.

V usage is TRBV10-3 and J usage is TRBJ1-1; D possibly corresponds to TRBD1 (5 bases). This CDR3 has 15 amino acids. Trimming pared 0 bases from V and 5 bases from J, leaving 13 bases between. Germline values: CDR1 ENHRY, CDR2 SYGVKD. CDR3 in amino acids: CAISESKASGTEAFF. CDR3 sequence (DNA): TGTGCCATCAGTGAGTCAAAGGCCTCAGGGACTGAAGCTTTCTTT.

The CDR3 bases are TGTGCCAGCAGTCCTGAGGGTGGCAGGGAACATCCCGAAACTGAAGCTTTCTTT. Its translation is CASSPEGGREHPETEAFF. The chain recombines TRBV25-1 with TRBJ1-1; D perhaps matches TRBD1 (5 bases). The CDR3 length is 18 residues. Germline V lookup: CDR1 MGHDK, CDR2 SYGVNS. Trimming removed 5 bases from V and 5 bases from J, with 27 bases in between.

This clone was counted once. The chain uses TRBV6-1 and TRBJ2-7, with D unresolved. Germline V gene data show CDR1 as MNHNS and CDR2 as SASEGT. The CDR3 is 13 amino acids. Trimming cost V 1 base and J 3 bases, with 7 bases left between them. The CDR3: CASSEDYGYEQYF. CDR3 DNA sequence: TGTGCCAGCAGTGAAGATTATGGCTACGAGCAGTACTTC.

This chain uses TRBV6-6 with TRBJ2-1; 9 nucleotides align to TRBD2. Germline V gene data show CDR1 as MNHNY and CDR2 as SVGAGI (reference sequence). The CDR3 has 15 amino acids. V lost 0 bases to trimming and J lost 4 bases; unmatched junction nucleotides: 1. For the CDR3, the DNA is TGTGCCAGCAGTTACTCGCTAGCGGGGTACAATGAGCAGTTCTTC. Translation gives CASSYSLAGYNEQFF.

The chain is built from TRBV28 and TRBJ1-1, with D perhaps TRBD1 (6 bases). Trimming stripped 5 bases from V and 3 bases from J, with 13 bases between. Per germline, CDR1 MDHEN and CDR2 SYDVKM. The CDR3 runs to 14 residues. The CDR3 DNA follows: TGTGCCAGCAGTGAAGGGGGTAGCGACACTGAAGCTTTCTTT. Translated, it gives CASSEGGSDTEAFF.

This chain links TRBV7-2 with TRBJ2-1; D call uncertain. The V end was cut by 1 base, the J end by 5 bases, with 12 bases between. Germline V gene data show CDR1 as SGHTA and CDR2 as FQGNSA. This CDR3 has 15 amino acids. In DNA, the CDR3 is TGTGCCAGCAGCTTAGTGTTACTTATTGACAATGAGCAGTTCTTC. Its protein is CASSLVLLIDNEQFF.

CDR3 sequence: CASSIDLPGLGVEKLFF. The CDR3 coding sequence is TGTGCCAGTAGTATAGATCTTCCGGGGCTCGGAGTCGAAAAACTGTTTTTT. The J gene is TRBJ1-4, the V gene TRBV19, with a possible D match to TRBD1 (5 bases). The CDR3 runs 17 residues. The germline V and J ends were trimmed by 0 bases and 8 bases, with 19 bases remaining between them. Germline V lookup: CDR1 LNHDA, CDR2 SQIVND (reference sequence).

CDR3 DNA: TGCGCCAGTGGACAGGGACTAAACACTGAAGCTTTCTTT. It codes for CASGQGLNTEAFF. This sequence joins TRBV5-1 and TRBJ1-1; 8 positions match TRBD1. J was trimmed by 2 bases and V by 8 bases; bases with no gene match: 5. Germline values: CDR1 SGHRS, CDR2 YFSETQ. The CDR3 is 13 residues long.

The rearrangement links TRBV28 to TRBJ1-1; no definite D call. Germline CDR1 and CDR2: MDHEN and SYDVKM. The CDR3 extends over 13 amino acids. V was clipped by 5 bases and J by 1 base, with 8 bases between them. CDR3 loop: CASSRTANTEAFF. Written as DNA, the CDR3 is TGTGCCAGCAGTCGTACAGCGAACACTGAAGCTTTCTTT.

This clone was observed a single time. The chain employs TRBV24-1 and TRBJ1-1; 9 positions agree with TRBD1. Germline CDR1 is KGHDR and CDR2 is SFDVKD. V lost 3 bases and J lost 4; bases outside the gene matches: 5. This CDR3 is built from 15 residues. The CDR3 DNA follows: TGTGCCACCAGTGATGCCGGACAGGGGAGCACTGAAGCTTTCTTT. It translates to CATSDAGQGSTEAFF.

The rearrangement links TRBV4-3 to TRBJ1-3; unclear D gene. Germline CDR1 is LGHNA and CDR2 is YSLEER. Trimming removed 4 bases at V and 0 bases at J, with 10 bases between. This CDR3 spans 15 amino acids. CDR3 sequence (DNA): TGCGCCAGCAGCCCGGACCGTTTCTCTGGAAACACCATATATTTT. Translation: CASSPDRFSGNTIYF.

A single count supports this clone. J is TRBJ1-2 and V is TRBV11-1, with D unresolved. The V end was cut by 1 base, the J end by 5 bases, with 17 bases between. This CDR3 spans 16 amino acids. Germline assignment: CDR1 SGHAT and CDR2 FQDESV (reference sequence). CDR3 sequence (DNA): TGTGCCAGCAGCTTAGATTCCAACGCGGCGGATTATGGCTACACCTTC. Its translation is CASSLDSNAADYGYTF. Combining the CDR3 with reference TRBV11-1 and TRBJ1-2 gives the whole variable domain EAEVAQSPRYKITEKSQAVAFWCDPISGHATLYWYRQILGQGPELLVQFQDESVVDDSQLPKDRFSAERLKGVDSTLKIQPAELGDSAMYLCASSLDSNAADYGYTFGSGTRLTVV.

This chain joins TRBV5-1 and TRBJ2-2, with 7 bases that match TRBD2. Germline V gives CDR1 SGHRS, CDR2 YFSETQ. V shed 3 bases and J 4 bases; nucleotides not matched to a gene: 6. CDR3 length: 15 residues. The chain's CDR3 is CASSSSSGVTGELFF. CDR3 nucleotide sequence: TGCGCCAGCAGCTCTTCTAGCGGAGTCACCGGGGAGCTGTTTTTT.

V is TRBV2 and J is TRBJ2-1, with D perhaps matching TRBD1 (6 bases). This CDR3 contains 14 residues. V dropped 6 bases and J dropped 7 bases, with 16 bases sitting between them. The germline gives CDR1 SNHLY, CDR2 FYNNEI. The CDR3 sequence: CASSQGGAANEQFF. For the CDR3, the DNA is TGTGCCAGCAGCCAAGGGGGAGCGGCTAATGAGCAGTTCTTC.

V and J are TRBV7-2 and TRBJ1-6; D is unclear. The CDR3 is 15 residues long. Deletions cut 5 bases from V and 10 bases from J, with 18 bases between. Germline V CDR1 and CDR2: SGHTA, FQGNSA. CDR3 coding DNA: TGTGCCAGCAGCCCAATAGTCGGAGGTTTATCACCCCTCCACTTT. It is translated as CASSPIVGGLSPLHF. The entire variable domain, with the rest obtained from reference TRBV7-2 and TRBJ1-6, is as follows: GAGVSQSPSNKVTEKGKDVELRCDPISGHTALYWYRQSLGQGLEFLIYFQGNSAPDKSGLPSDRFSAERTGGSVSTLTIQRTQQEDSAVYLCASSPIVGGLSPLHFGNGTRLTVT.

This chain joins TRBV5-1 and TRBJ2-3; D gene ambiguous. The V and J ends lost 0 bases and 4 bases respectively, with 6 bases between them. The CDR3 spans 13 residues. The germline V gene has CDR1 SGHRS and CDR2 YFSETQ. CDR3 sequence: CASSLDISDTQYF. CDR3 nucleotide sequence: TGCGCCAGCAGCTTGGACATTTCAGATACGCAGTATTTT.

This chain links TRBV12-3 or TRBV12-4 with TRBJ1-1; D ambiguous. The germline V and J ends were trimmed by 8 bases and 7 bases, with 5 bases remaining between them. The CDR3 totals 9 residues. The CDR3 here is CASGLEAFF. The CDR3, as DNA: TGTGCCAGCGGCCTTGAAGCTTTCTTT.

This chain connects TRBV2 to TRBJ1-1; D not certain. Per the germline V gene, CDR1 is SNHLY and CDR2 is FYNNEI. The CDR3 loop spans 11 amino acids. The V end was cut by 4 bases, the J end by 5 bases, with 5 bases between. CDR3 sequence: CASSGRTEAFF. The DNA for the CDR3 is TGTGCCAGCAGTGGGAGGACTGAAGCTTTCTTT.

The chain uses TRBV7-8 and TRBJ1-4, with 7 nucleotides matching TRBD1. From germline, CDR1 is SGHVS and CDR2 FQNEAQ. The CDR3 is 15 amino acids. J gave up 4 bases and V 5 bases, and 7 bases lay outside the gene matches. In DNA form, the CDR3 reads TGTGCCAGCAGCGGCGGGGGACAGATTAATGAAAAACTGTTTTTT. The encoded protein is CASSGGGQINEKLFF.

The chain recombines TRBV28 with TRBJ1-6; D gene ambiguous. The V end lost 7 bases, the J end lost 6 bases, and 7 bases lay between the germline ends. The germline CDR1 and CDR2 sequences are MDHEN and SYDVKM. CDR3 length: 12 residues. The CDR3 loop reads CASTTSNSPLHF. CDR3 coding DNA: TGTGCCAGCACCACTTCTAATTCACCCCTCCACTTT.